The clone carrying this TCR beta chain has a handful of counts. The antigen is undetermined. These data come from a study of Ad26.COV2.S vaccination and SARS-CoV-2 variants. Study in general: Intramuscular Ad26.COV2.S doses were given once or twice, 56 days apart.

This CDR3 has 13 residues. Trimming removed 0 bases at V and 4 bases at J, with 6 bases between. Germline CDR1 LNHDA, CDR2 SQIVND (reference sequence). Treatment given: around 19 received Ad26.COV2.S at low or high dose, single or two shots; roughly 5 received placebo; per-sample allocation not given. Sampling was performed 63 days after the first vaccine or placebo injection. Immunization relied on an Ad26 vector, which expressed Wuhan-strain SARS-CoV-2 spike. Repertoires were generated with immunoSEQ multiplex PCR, while TCRdb's copy carries only in-frame clones and drops some. Found here are about 350,000 clones, approximately 86% of them singletons; the top ten hold about 10%. Study-wide points: Marked by substantial breadth, spike-specific CD8+ and CD4+ T cell responses were reportedly seen after vaccination.

Sequences were derived from peripheral blood, sampled in a trial of Ad26.COV2.S vaccine versus placebo. The sequence was collected from a person aged 18-60 years who received the Ad26.COV2.S COVID-19 vaccine or a placebo. The chain is built from TRBV19 and TRBJ1-1; unclear D gene. This CDR3 reads CASSIDRGTEAFF. CDR3 DNA sequence: TGTGCCAGTAGTATAGATCGTGGCACTGAAGCTTTCTTT.